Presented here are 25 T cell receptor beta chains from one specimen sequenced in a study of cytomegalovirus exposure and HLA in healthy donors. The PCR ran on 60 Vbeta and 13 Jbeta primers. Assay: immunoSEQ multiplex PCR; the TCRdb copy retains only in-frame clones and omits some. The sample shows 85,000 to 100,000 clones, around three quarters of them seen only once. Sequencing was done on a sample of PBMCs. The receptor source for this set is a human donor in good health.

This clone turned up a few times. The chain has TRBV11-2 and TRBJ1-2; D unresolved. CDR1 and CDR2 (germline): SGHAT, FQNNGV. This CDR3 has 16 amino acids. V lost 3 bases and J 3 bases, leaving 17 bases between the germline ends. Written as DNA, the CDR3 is TGTGCCAGCAGCTTTGGAACAGCCACGGCTGACTATGGCTACACCTTC. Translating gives CASSFGTATADYGYTF.

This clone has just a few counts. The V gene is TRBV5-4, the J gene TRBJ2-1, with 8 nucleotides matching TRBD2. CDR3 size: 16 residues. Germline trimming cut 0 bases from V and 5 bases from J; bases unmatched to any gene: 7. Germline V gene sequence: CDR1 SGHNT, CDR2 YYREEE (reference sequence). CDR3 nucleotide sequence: TGTGCCAGCAGCTTGGCATTGGAGCGGGGGAACAATGAGCAGTTCTTC. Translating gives CASSLALERGNNEQFF.

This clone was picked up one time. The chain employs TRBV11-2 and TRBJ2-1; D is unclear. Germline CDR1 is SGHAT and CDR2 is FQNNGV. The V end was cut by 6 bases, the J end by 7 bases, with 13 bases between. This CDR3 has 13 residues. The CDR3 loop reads CASSRIRWNEQFF. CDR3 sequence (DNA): TGTGCCAGCAGTCGAATCAGGTGGAATGAGCAGTTCTTC.

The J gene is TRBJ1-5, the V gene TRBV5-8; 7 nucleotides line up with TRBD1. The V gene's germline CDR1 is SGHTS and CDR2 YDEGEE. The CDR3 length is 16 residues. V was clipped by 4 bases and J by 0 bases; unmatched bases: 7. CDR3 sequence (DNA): TGTGCCAGCAGCCTCGGGGACAGTTCTAGCAATCAGCCCCAGCATTTT. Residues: CASSLGDSSSNQPQHF.

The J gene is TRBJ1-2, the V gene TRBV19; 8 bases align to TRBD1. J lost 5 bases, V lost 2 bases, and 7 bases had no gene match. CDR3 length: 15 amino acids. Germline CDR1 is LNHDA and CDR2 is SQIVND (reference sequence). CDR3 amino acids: CASSIFRGREYGYTF. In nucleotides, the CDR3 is TGTGCCAGTAGTATATTCAGGGGGCGCGAGTATGGCTACACCTTC.

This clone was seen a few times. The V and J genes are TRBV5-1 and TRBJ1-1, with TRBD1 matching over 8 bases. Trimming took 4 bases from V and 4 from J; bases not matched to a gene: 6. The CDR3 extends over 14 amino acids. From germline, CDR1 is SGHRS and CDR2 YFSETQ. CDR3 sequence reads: CASSKFQGATEAFF. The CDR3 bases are TGCGCCAGCAGCAAATTTCAGGGGGCCACTGAAGCTTTCTTT.

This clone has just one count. CDR3 in amino acids: CASILTGRSQPQHF. The CDR3, as DNA: TGTGCCAGCATTTTGACAGGACGATCTCAGCCCCAGCATTTT. The J gene is TRBJ1-5, the V gene TRBV6-6; maybe TRBD1 (6 bases). Trimming took 7 bases from V and 6 from J, leaving 16 bases between them. Germline CDR1 and CDR2: MNHNY and SVGAGI (reference sequence). This CDR3 comprises 14 residues.

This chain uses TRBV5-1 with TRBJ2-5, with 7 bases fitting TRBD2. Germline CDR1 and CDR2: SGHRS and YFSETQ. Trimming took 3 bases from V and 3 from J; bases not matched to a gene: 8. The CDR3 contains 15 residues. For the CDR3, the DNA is TGCGCCAGCAGCTCCCTCGGGACTAAAAAAGAGACCCAGTACTTC. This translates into CASSSLGTKKETQYF.

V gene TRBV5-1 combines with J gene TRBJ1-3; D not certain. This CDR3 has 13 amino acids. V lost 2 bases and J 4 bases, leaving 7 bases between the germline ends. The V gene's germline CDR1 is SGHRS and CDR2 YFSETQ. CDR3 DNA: TGCGCCAGCAGCTTAACTACCGGAAACACCATATATTTT. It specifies CASSLTTGNTIYF.

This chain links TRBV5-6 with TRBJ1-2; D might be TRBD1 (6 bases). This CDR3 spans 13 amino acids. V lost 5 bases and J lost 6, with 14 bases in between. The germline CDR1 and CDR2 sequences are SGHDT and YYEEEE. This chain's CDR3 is CASSPGSGDGYTF. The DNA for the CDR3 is TGTGCCAGCAGTCCGGGGTCAGGGGATGGCTACACCTTC.

CDR3 nucleotide sequence: TGTGCCAGCAGCTTGGGATGGGGAGGGACAACCTACGAGCAGTACTTC. This codes for CASSLGWGGTTYEQYF. This chain uses TRBV5-8 with TRBJ2-7; a weak D match, TRBD2 (7 bases). V dropped 0 bases and J dropped 2 bases, with 15 bases sitting between them. This CDR3 contains 16 residues. Germline V gives CDR1 SGHTS, CDR2 YDEGEE.

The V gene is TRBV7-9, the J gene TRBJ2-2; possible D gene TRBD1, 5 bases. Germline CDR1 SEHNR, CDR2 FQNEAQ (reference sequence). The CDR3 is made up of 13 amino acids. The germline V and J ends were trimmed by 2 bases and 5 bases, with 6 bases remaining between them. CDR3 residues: CASSLSGTGELFF. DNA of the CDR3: TGTGCCAGCAGCTTATCAGGGACCGGGGAGCTGTTTTTT.

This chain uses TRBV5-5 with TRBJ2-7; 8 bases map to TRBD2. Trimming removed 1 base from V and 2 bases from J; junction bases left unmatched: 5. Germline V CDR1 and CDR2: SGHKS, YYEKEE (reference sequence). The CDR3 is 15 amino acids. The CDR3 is CASSLSRAGAYEQYF. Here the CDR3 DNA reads TGTGCCAGCAGCTTGTCAAGAGCGGGGGCCTACGAGCAGTACTTC. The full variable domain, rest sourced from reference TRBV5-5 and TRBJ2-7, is DAGVTQSPTHLIKTRGQQVTLRCSPISGHKSVSWYQQVLGQGPQFIFQYYEKEERGRGNFPDRFSARQFPNYSSELNVNALLLGDSALYLCASSLSRAGAYEQYFGPGTRLTVT.

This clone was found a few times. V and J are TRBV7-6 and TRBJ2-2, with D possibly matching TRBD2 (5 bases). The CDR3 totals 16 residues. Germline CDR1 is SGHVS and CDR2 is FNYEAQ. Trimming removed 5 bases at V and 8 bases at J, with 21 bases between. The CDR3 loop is CASSLDHNIRTGELFF. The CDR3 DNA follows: TGTGCCAGCAGCCTCGACCATAACATTCGGACTGGGGAGCTGTTTTTT.

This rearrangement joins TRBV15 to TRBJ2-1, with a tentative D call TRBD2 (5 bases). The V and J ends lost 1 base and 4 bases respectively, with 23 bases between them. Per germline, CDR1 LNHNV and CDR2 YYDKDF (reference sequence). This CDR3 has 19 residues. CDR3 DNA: TGTGCCACCAGCAGAGCATACCTAGCCGTTACGAAAAATTACAATGAGCAGTTCTTC. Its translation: CATSRAYLAVTKNYNEQFF.

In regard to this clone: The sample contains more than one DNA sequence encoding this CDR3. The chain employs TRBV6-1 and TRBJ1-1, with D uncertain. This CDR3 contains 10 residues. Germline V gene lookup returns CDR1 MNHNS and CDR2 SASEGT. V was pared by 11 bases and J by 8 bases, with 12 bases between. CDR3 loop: CAGRPEEAFF. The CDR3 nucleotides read TGTGCCGGGAGGCCAGAAGAAGCTTTCTTT.

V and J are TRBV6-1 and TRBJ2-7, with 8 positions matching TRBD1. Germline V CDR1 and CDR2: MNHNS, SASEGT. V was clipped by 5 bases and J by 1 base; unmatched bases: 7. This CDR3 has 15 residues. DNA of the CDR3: TGTGCCAGCAGTTTAACAGGACAGGGATCCTACGAGCAGTACTTC. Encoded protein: CASSLTGQGSYEQYF.

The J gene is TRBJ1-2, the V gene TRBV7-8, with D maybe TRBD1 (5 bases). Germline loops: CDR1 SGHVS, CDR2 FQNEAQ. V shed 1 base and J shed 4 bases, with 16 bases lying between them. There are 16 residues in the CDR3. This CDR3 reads CASSLGAVVGGYGYTF. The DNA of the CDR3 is TGTGCCAGCAGCTTAGGGGCGGTCGTGGGGGGCTATGGCTACACCTTC.

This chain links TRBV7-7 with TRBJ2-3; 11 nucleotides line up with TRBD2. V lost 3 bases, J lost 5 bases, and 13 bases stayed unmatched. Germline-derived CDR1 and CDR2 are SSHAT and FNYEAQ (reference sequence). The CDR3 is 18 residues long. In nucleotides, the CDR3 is TGTGCCAGCAGCTTGGGGGGATTAGCGGGGGGGCGTGGAGATACGCAGTATTTT. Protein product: CASSLGGLAGGRGDTQYF.

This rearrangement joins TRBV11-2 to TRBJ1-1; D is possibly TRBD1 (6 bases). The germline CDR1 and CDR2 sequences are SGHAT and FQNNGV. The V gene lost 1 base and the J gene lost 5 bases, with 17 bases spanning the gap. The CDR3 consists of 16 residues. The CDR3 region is CASSLVERGGRTEAFF. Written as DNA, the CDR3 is TGTGCCAGCAGCTTAGTTGAGCGAGGGGGAAGAACTGAAGCTTTCTTT.

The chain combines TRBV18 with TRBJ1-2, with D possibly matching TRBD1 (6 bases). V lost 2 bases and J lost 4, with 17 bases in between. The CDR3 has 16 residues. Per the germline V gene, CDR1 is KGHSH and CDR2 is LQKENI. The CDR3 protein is CASSPAGKQGFYGYTF. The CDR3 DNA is TGTGCCAGCTCACCAGCCGGCAAACAGGGATTCTATGGCTACACCTTC.

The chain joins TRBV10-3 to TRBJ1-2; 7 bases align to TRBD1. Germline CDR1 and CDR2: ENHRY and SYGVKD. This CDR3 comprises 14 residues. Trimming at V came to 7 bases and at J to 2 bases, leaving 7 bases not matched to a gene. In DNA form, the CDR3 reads TGTGCCATCACTTTGGACAGGTCCAACTATGGCTACACCTTC. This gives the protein CAITLDRSNYGYTF.

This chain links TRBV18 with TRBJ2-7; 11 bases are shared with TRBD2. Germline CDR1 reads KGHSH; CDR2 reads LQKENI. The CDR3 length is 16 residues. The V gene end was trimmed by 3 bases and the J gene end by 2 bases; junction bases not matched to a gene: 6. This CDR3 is CASSPSSGGSPYEQYF. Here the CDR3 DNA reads TGTGCCAGCTCACCTTCTAGCGGGGGGTCCCCCTACGAGCAGTACTTC.

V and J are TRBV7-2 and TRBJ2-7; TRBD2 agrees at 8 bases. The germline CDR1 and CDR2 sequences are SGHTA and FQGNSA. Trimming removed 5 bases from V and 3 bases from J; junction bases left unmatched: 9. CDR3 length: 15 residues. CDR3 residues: CASSQRSGSFYEQYF. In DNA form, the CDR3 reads TGTGCCAGCAGCCAAAGAAGCGGGAGTTTCTACGAGCAGTACTTC.

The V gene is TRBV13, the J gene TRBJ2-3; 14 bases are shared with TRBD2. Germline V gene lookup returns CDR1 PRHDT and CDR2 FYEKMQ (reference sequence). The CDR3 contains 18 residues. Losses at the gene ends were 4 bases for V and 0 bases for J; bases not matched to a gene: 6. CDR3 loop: CASSSSGTSGSSTDTQYF. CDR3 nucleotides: TGTGCCAGCAGCTCCTCCGGGACTAGCGGGAGTAGCACAGATACGCAGTATTTT. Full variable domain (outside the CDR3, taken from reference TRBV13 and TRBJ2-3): AAGVIQSPRHLIKEKRETATLKCYPIPRHDTVYWYQQGPGQDPQFLISFYEKMQSDKGSIPDRFSAQQFSDYHSELNMSSLELGDSALYFCASSSSGTSGSSTDTQYFGPGTRLTVL.